This is a list of T cell receptor beta chains from one sample in a study of cytomegalovirus exposure and HLA in healthy donors. Produced via immunoSEQ multiplex PCR; TCRdb's table is partial and in-frame only. Among fewer than 110,000 clones listed, 60% to 80% were seen once. The sample was PBMCs. The receptor source for this set is a man aged 50 to 60 in good health and CMV-seropositive. Each CDR3 is given with its conserved first and last residue. A D gene is named only where the DNA matches it firmly. Expanded clones get a size class; other rows say once, few or many, or leave the size out.

d_gene	j_gene	abundance	v_gene	CDR3nt	CDR3aa
TRBD2	TRBJ2-1	.	TRBV11-2	TGTGCCAGCAGCCGGACTAGCGGGAGTGCTCAGAATGAGCAGTTCTTC	CASSRTSGSAQNEQFF
TRBD1	TRBJ1-2	.	TRBV19	TGTGCCAGTAGGATTCTTGGACAGGCCTCTAACTATGGCTACACCTTC	CASRILGQASNYGYTF
TRBD2	TRBJ2-1	.	TRBV11-3	TGTGCCAGCAGCCGGGGCAGCGGGAGGCCAGAGCAGTTCTTC	CASSRGSGRPEQFF
TRBD1	TRBJ1-4	.	TRBV9	TGTGCCAGCAGCAGAGACAGGGTAAATGAAAAACTGTTTTTT	CASSRDRVNEKLFF
.	TRBJ1-5	.	TRBV27	TGTGCCAGCAGTTTATCGGCGGTTAGCAATCAGCCCCAGCATTTT	CASSLSAVSNQPQHF
.	TRBJ2-2	.	TRBV30	TGTGCCTGGAGTAGGGGACAACGCGGGGAGCTGTTTTTT	CAWSRGQRGELFF
.	TRBJ2-5	.	TRBV7-9	TGTGCCAGCAGCCGCGCTGAGGGCCCAGAGACCCAGTACTTC	CASSRAEGPETQYF
.	TRBJ2-7	.	TRBV5-4	TGTGCCAGCAGCTTCTACAGCTCCTACGAGCAGTACTTC	CASSFYSSYEQYF
TRBD2	TRBJ2-7	.	TRBV7-8	TGTGCCAGCAGCTTACGGGCTAGCGGGAGTTACGAGCAGTACTTC	CASSLRASGSYEQYF
.	TRBJ2-1	few	TRBV7-9	TGTGCCAGCAGCCGCAGGGTGAATGAGCAGTTCTTC	CASSRRVNEQFF
.	TRBJ2-6	few	TRBV5-4	TGTGCCAGCAGCTTGCGGGTAGGTGGGGCCAACGTCCTGACTTTC	CASSLRVGGANVLTF
.	TRBJ1-1	.	TRBV30	TGTGCCTGGAGTGTGGCGGGAGACACTGAAGCTTTCTTT	CAWSVAGDTEAFF
.	TRBJ2-7	.	TRBV19	TGTGCCAGTAGTATACGGGGGAGGTCCTACGAGCAGTACTTC	CASSIRGRSYEQYF
.	TRBJ2-2	.	TRBV11-1	TGTGCCAGCAGCTTAGCTGGCCAGGTGAACACCGGGGAGCTGTTTTTT	CASSLAGQVNTGELFF
.	TRBJ2-4	.	TRBV5-1	TGCGCCAGCAGCAGGGTGGGAGTAGCCAAAAACATTCAGTACTTC	CASSRVGVAKNIQYF
TRBD2	TRBJ2-7	.	TRBV7-2	TGTGCCAGCAGCCCCAGCGGGGCCCTCTACGAGCAGTACTTC	CASSPSGALYEQYF
.	TRBJ1-2	few	TRBV18	TGTGCCAGCTCACCTTCTGTTGGGGGCAATGGAGGCTACACCTTC	CASSPSVGGNGGYTF
.	TRBJ1-3	.	TRBV4-1	TGCGCCAGCAGCCAAGGGGGAGGCAGGAGCTCTGGAAACACCATATATTTT	CASSQGGGRSSGNTIYF
TRBD2	TRBJ2-1	once	TRBV28	TGTGCCAGCAGTACCCCGGGCGGGGGAAACGATGAGCAGTTCTTC	CASSTPGGGNDEQFF
TRBD2	TRBJ2-1	.	TRBV18	TGTGCCAGCTCACCACCGATTAGCGGGAACTACAATGAGCAGTTCTTC	CASSPPISGNYNEQFF
TRBD2	TRBJ2-5	.	TRBV7-3	TGTGCCAGCAGCGGGGGAGGGCCCCAAGAGACCCAGTACTTC	CASSGGGPQETQYF
.	TRBJ2-7	.	TRBV11-2	TGTGCCAGCAGCTTATTGAAACAAAGGGGTAACTACGAGCAGTACTTC	CASSLLKQRGNYEQYF
TRBD1	TRBJ2-3	.	TRBV5-1	TGCGCCAGCAGCTTCGGCGGGACAGGGGCAACAGATACGCAGTATTTT	CASSFGGTGATDTQYF
.	TRBJ1-1	.	TRBV7-9	TGTGCCAGCAGCTTACTGGGTAGCGCTGAAGCTTTCTTT	CASSLLGSAEAFF
.	TRBJ2-2	.	TRBV29-1	TGCAGCGTCGACTCCGGGGTTCGCACCGGGGAGCTGTTTTTT	CSVDSGVRTGELFF
.	TRBJ2-1	.	TRBV28	TGTGCCAGCAGTTATGGGCGACAGCCGGAGCAGTTCTTC	CASSYGRQPEQFF
TRBD1	TRBJ1-4	.	TRBV11-2	TGTGCCAGCAGCGTGGGACAGGGGTGGGAAAAACTGTTTTTT	CASSVGQGWEKLFF
TRBD2	TRBJ2-7	.	TRBV30	TGTGCCTGGAGTTCGGAGCGGGAGTGGACCTACGAGCAGTACTTC	CAWSSEREWTYEQYF
TRBD2	TRBJ2-2	.	TRBV15	TGTGCCACCCTTTCTCTAGGGGGGAAAGGTTTCGGGAGCGGGAGTCGGAACACCGGGGAGCTGTTTTTT	CATLSLGGKGFGSGSRNTGELFF
.	TRBJ1-3	.	TRBV13	TGTGCCAGCAGCTTTAGGGTAGGGAGCTCTGGAAACACCATATATTTT	CASSFRVGSSGNTIYF
.	TRBJ2-1	.	TRBV18	TGTGCCAGCTCACCTTATAACAATGAGCAGTTCTTC	CASSPYNNEQFF
.	TRBJ2-7	.	TRBV28	TGTGCCAGCACCCCCCTATACGGAGCGGAATTAACCTACGAGCAGTACTTC	CASTPLYGAELTYEQYF
.	TRBJ2-5	.	TRBV5-1	TGCGCCAGCAGCTTTCGACAATTAGAAGAGACCCAGTACTTC	CASSFRQLEETQYF
.	TRBJ2-2	.	TRBV15	TGTGCCACCAGCAGAGCCCCAGCGACGAACACCGGGGAGCTGTTTTTT	CATSRAPATNTGELFF
TRBD2	TRBJ2-5	.	TRBV7-3	TGTGCCAGCAGCCTGGGTCCGACTAGCGGGGGTGAGACCCAGTACTTC	CASSLGPTSGGETQYF
.	TRBJ2-6	.	TRBV5-1	TGCGCCAGCAGCCCACAGGAGTCTGGGGCCAACGTCCTGACTTTC	CASSPQESGANVLTF
.	TRBJ2-7	.	TRBV29-1	TGCAGCGCCGTCTACTACGAGCAGTACTTC	CSAVYYEQYF
TRBD2	TRBJ2-7	.	TRBV5-1	TGCGCCAGCAGCTTGGCCCCGACTAGCGGGATCTCCTACGAGCAGTACTTC	CASSLAPTSGISYEQYF
.	TRBJ2-6	.	TRBV5-1	TGCGCCAGCAGCTATAGGACAGCTGGGGCCAACGTCCTGACTTTC	CASSYRTAGANVLTF
TRBD1	TRBJ2-4	.	TRBV30	TGTGCCTGGAGTACCCCCGACAGGGCTATTGCCAAAAGCATTCAGTACTTC	CAWSTPDRAIAKSIQYF
TRBD2	TRBJ2-2	few	TRBV14	TGTGCCAGCAGCCTCCTAAAGCTAGCGGCCGGGGAGCTGTTTTTT	CASSLLKLAAGELFF
TRBD2	TRBJ2-1	.	TRBV7-2	TGTGCCAGCAGCTCATCTAGCGGGGGCCCCCACCATGAGCAGTTCTTC	CASSSSSGGPHHEQFF
.	TRBJ2-5	.	TRBV18	TGTGCCAGCTCACCATCGCACAGCCTCCAAGAGACCCAGTACTTC	CASSPSHSLQETQYF
.	TRBJ2-2	once	TRBV7-9	TGTTCCAGCAGTCGTTCGACGGGTATTGGAACCGGGGAGCTGTTTTTT	CSSSRSTGIGTGELFF
.	TRBJ2-3	.	TRBV5-4	TGTGCCAGCAGCTTTTGGACCCAGGGTGACACAGATACGCAGTATTTT	CASSFWTQGDTDTQYF
.	TRBJ2-6	.	TRBV28	TGTGCCAGCAGTTTGCGCAGGGGAAACATTGGGGCCAACGTCCTGACTTTC	CASSLRRGNIGANVLTF
.	TRBJ2-1	.	TRBV10-3	TGTGCCATCAGTGAGTGGGGCGTCTACAATGAGCAGTTCTTC	CAISEWGVYNEQFF
TRBD1	TRBJ2-7	.	TRBV5-8	TGTGCCAGCAGCTCCTGGGACAGGGGCTACGAGCAGTACTTC	CASSSWDRGYEQYF
TRBD1	TRBJ1-4	.	TRBV6-1	TGTGCCAGCAGGCCTACAGGGGAGAGTGAAAAACTGTTTTTT	CASRPTGESEKLFF
TRBD2	TRBJ2-1	.	TRBV5-1	TGCGCCAGCAGCTACGGACTAGCGGGAGTAAGTGAGCAGTTCTTC	CASSYGLAGVSEQFF
TRBD1	TRBJ1-2	.	TRBV14	TGTGCCAGCAGCTTTACGACAGGGGTCGGCTATGGCTACACCTTC	CASSFTTGVGYGYTF
.	TRBJ1-2	.	TRBV5-8	TGTGCCAGCAGCCTGAATAGTGGGGCCTTGGGGGGCTACACCTTC	CASSLNSGALGGYTF